What follows are 25 T cell receptor beta chains derived from one specimen sequenced in a study of T-cell reconstitution after alpha-beta-depleted transplantation in children. Unique molecular identifiers were incorporated during preparation of the TCRbeta library. MiXCR, applied by TCRdb to the PCR reads, yields one record per CDR3 protein. The sample has fewer than 550,000 distinct CDR3 sequences, roughly an eighth seen once. Sequencing used PBMCs, mostly from graft donor cells, obtained 180 days after TCRalphabeta/CD19-depleted stem cell transplant. The receptors here all came from a female patient aged 2 to 10 who had a stem cell transplant for aplastic anemia, so the T cells may come from the graft donor.

This chain joins TRBV7-2 and TRBJ2-1; no definite D call. The CDR3 covers 17 residues. Per germline, CDR1 SGHTA and CDR2 FQGNSA. The V gene lost 0 bases and the J gene lost 4 bases, with 16 bases spanning the gap. CDR3 protein: CASSLAGSEPFYNEQFF. For the CDR3, the DNA is TGTGCCAGCAGCTTAGCTGGGTCGGAGCCTTTTTACAATGAGCAGTTCTTC.

This chain uses TRBV7-8 with TRBJ1-1; TRBD1 might be the D (5 bases). There are 15 residues in the CDR3. Trimming removed 5 bases from V and 5 bases from J, with 18 bases in between. The germline gives CDR1 SGHVS, CDR2 FQNEAQ. DNA for the CDR3: TGTGCCAGCAGCCAGGACGCCGGGGCTAGAACTGAAGCTTTCTTT. The encoded protein is CASSQDAGARTEAFF.

This chain joins TRBV7-2 and TRBJ2-1; 8 bases map to TRBD2. This CDR3 has 16 residues. Germline CDR1 and CDR2: SGHTA and FQGNSA. V was clipped by 2 bases and J by 4 bases; unmatched bases: 7. The CDR3 loop reads CASSLRPASGYNEQFF. The CDR3 DNA is TGTGCCAGCAGCTTACGCCCGGCTAGCGGGTACAATGAGCAGTTCTTC.

This clonotype appeared a few times. This chain joins TRBV6-2 or TRBV6-3 and TRBJ1-1; D unresolved. The CDR3 loop spans 14 amino acids. Germline V gene data show CDR1 as MNHEY and CDR2 as SVGEGT. The ends were cut back, 6 bases at V and 0 bases at J, with 11 bases in the middle. CDR3 sequence (DNA): TGTGCCAGCAGCAAACAGACATTGAACACTGAAGCTTTCTTT. Amino acids: CASSKQTLNTEAFF.

This clonotype has a handful of counts. The chain recombines TRBV5-1 with TRBJ2-1; unclear D gene. This CDR3 is built from 17 residues. Trimming shortened V by 4 bases and J by 6 bases, and 23 bases separated the two germline ends. The germline V gene encodes CDR1 SGHRS and CDR2 YFSETQ. CDR3 amino acids: CASSPPRIGGILNEQFF. The CDR3 nucleotides are TGCGCCAGCAGCCCCCCCAGGATAGGTGGGATCCTCAATGAGCAGTTCTTC.

V is TRBV28 and J is TRBJ2-7; 9 nucleotides match TRBD1. V shed 6 bases, J shed 6 bases, and the junction held 9 bases outside the gene matches. The CDR3 runs 14 residues. Germline V CDR1 and CDR2: MDHEN, SYDVKM. The CDR3 bases are TGTGCCAGCAGCCCACCACAGACAGGGGGCGAGCAGTACTTC. Its protein product is CASSPPQTGGEQYF.

Only a few counts were recorded for this clonotype. The V gene is TRBV9, the J gene TRBJ2-1, with no clear D. Deletions cut 3 bases from V and 0 bases from J, with 10 bases between. Germline V gives CDR1 SGDLS, CDR2 YYNGEE. The CDR3 sequence is 15 residues long. CDR3 sequence (DNA): TGTGCCAGCAGCGGGCGGTTACACTCCTACAATGAGCAGTTCTTC. This encodes CASSGRLHSYNEQFF.

The chain employs TRBV19 and TRBJ1-6, with 7 bases identical to TRBD1. Trimming removed 7 bases from V and 7 bases from J; junction bases left unmatched: 4. The V gene's germline CDR1 is LNHDA and CDR2 SQIVND (reference sequence). The CDR3 runs 13 residues. CDR3 DNA sequence: TGTGCCAGTAAGGGACAGTTGAATTCACCCCTCCACTTT. This translates into CASKGQLNSPLHF.

This clonotype was counted at least ten times. The gene calls are TRBV7-2 and TRBJ2-1; 10 bases line up with TRBD2. Germline values: CDR1 SGHTA, CDR2 FQGNSA. The V segment lost 4 bases and the J segment 7 bases; nucleotides outside the gene matches: 7. The CDR3 runs to 15 residues. CDR3 amino acids: CASSSAGGPYNEQFF. In nucleotides, the CDR3 is TGTGCCAGCAGCTCAGCGGGAGGGCCTTATAATGAGCAGTTCTTC.

The chain uses TRBV7-2 and TRBJ1-2; weak D call: TRBD1 (5 bases). The CDR3 sequence is 14 residues long. The germline CDR1 and CDR2 sequences are SGHTA and FQGNSA. Between the trimmed V and J ends, which lost 0 bases and 3 bases, there was a span of 8 bases. CDR3 region: CASSLALGDYGYTF. The CDR3 region has the DNA TGTGCCAGCAGCTTAGCCCTAGGGGACTATGGCTACACCTTC.

The table lists this clonotype with a few counts. V usage is TRBV7-8 and J usage is TRBJ1-4, with D perhaps TRBD1 (5 bases). V was pared by 3 bases and J by 7 bases, with 15 bases between. The CDR3 length is 15 residues. CDR1 is SGHVS, CDR2 FQNEAQ, per germline. As DNA, the CDR3 is TGTGCCAGCAGCTTTACGACAGCCTGGGGTGAAAAACTGTTTTTT. This codes for CASSFTTAWGEKLFF.

This clonotype was counted a few times. This rearrangement joins TRBV28 to TRBJ2-7, with 8 bases matching TRBD1. V lost 10 bases, J lost 0 bases, and 5 bases stayed unmatched. Per the germline V gene, CDR1 is MDHEN and CDR2 is SYDVKM. This CDR3 is built from 13 residues. CDR3 region: CATGDRGSYEQYF. CDR3 in DNA: TGTGCCACCGGAGACAGGGGCTCCTACGAGCAGTACTTC.

This chain connects TRBV7-2 to TRBJ2-3; the D call may be TRBD1 or TRBD2 (5 bases each). Trimming left V 3 bases short and J 3 bases short, with 13 bases between. Looked up from germline, CDR1 is SGHTA and CDR2 is FQGNSA. The CDR3 is 15 residues long. DNA of the CDR3: TGTGCCAGCAGCTTCCGCTGGGACGGAACAGATACGCAGTATTTT. The encoded protein is CASSFRWDGTDTQYF.

A few counts support this clonotype. The rearrangement joins TRBV6-2 or TRBV6-3 to TRBJ2-1, with D possibly being TRBD1 or TRBD2 (5 bases each). V shed 2 bases and J shed 12 bases, with 14 bases lying between them. CDR1 MNHEY and CDR2 SVGEGT come from the germline V gene. This CDR3 is 13 amino acids long. The DNA of the CDR3 is TGTGCCAGCAGTTACGGGACCTCCCTAAGGCAGTTCTTC. Translating gives CASSYGTSLRQFF.

There are many counts of this clonotype. The chain recombines TRBV29-1 with TRBJ2-3; D call uncertain. CDR3 length equals 11 residues. The V end was cut by 2 bases, the J end by 3 bases, with 3 bases between. Germline V lookup: CDR1 SQVTM, CDR2 ANQGSEA. The CDR3 protein is CSVEYTDTQYF. Here the CDR3 DNA reads TGCAGCGTTGAATATACAGATACGCAGTATTTT.

The chain has TRBV20-1 and TRBJ2-5, with D possibly TRBD2 on 6 matching bases. V shed 1 base and J shed 7 bases, with 13 bases lying between them. Germline V gene sequence: CDR1 DFQATT, CDR2 SNEGSKA (reference sequence). The length of the CDR3 is 13 residues. DNA of the CDR3: TGCAGTGCTAGAGCGGGGGAGCTTGGGACCCAGTACTTC. Amino acids: CSARAGELGTQYF.

This clonotype has more than one count but fewer than ten. The chain has TRBV20-1 and TRBJ2-3, with D possibly TRBD2 on 6 matching bases. This CDR3 has 16 residues. V dropped 5 bases and J dropped 2 bases, with 20 bases sitting between them. Looked up from germline, CDR1 is DFQATT and CDR2 is SNEGSKA (reference sequence). CDR3 sequence (DNA): TGCAGTGCTGACGACTTTGGCGGGATGATCACAGATACGCAGTATTTT. It translates to CSADDFGGMITDTQYF.

This clonotype was found a few times. The chain links TRBV20-1 to TRBJ1-2; no firm D call. Germline CDR1 reads DFQATT; CDR2 reads SNEGSKA (reference sequence). CDR3 size: 15 residues. Trimming shortened V by 3 bases and J by 3 bases, and 17 bases separated the two germline ends. CDR3 residues: CSASRQVAAYYGYTF. CDR3 DNA: TGCAGTGCTAGCCGCCAGGTGGCAGCTTACTATGGCTACACCTTC.

This clonotype was recorded a few times. The chain uses TRBV5-1 and TRBJ2-6; D gene ambiguous. V lost 3 bases and J lost 0, with 16 bases in between. The CDR3 spans 18 residues. Germline CDR1 and CDR2: SGHRS and YFSETQ. For the CDR3, the DNA is TGCGCCAGCAGCTCCGATCCGCTTGGGCACTCTGGGGCCAACGTCCTGACTTTC. Its protein is CASSSDPLGHSGANVLTF. Looking up the rest from reference TRBV5-1 and TRBJ2-6 gives the full variable domain: KAGVTQTPRYLIKTRGQQVTLSCSPISGHRSVSWYQQTPGQGLQFLFEYFSETQRNKGNFPGRFSGRQFSNSRSEMNVSTLELGDSALYLCASSSDPLGHSGANVLTFGAGSRLTVL.

This clonotype was observed a handful of times. The chain links TRBV7-9 to TRBJ2-1; 8 nucleotides agree with TRBD1. The V segment lost 4 bases and the J segment 2 bases; nucleotides outside the gene matches: 7. CDR3 length equals 16 residues. The germline CDR1 and CDR2 sequences are SEHNR and FQNEAQ (reference sequence). The CDR3 sequence is CASSYQGAGAYNEQFF. CDR3 DNA sequence: TGTGCCAGCAGCTATCAGGGGGCTGGCGCCTACAATGAGCAGTTCTTC. Looking up the rest from reference TRBV7-9 and TRBJ2-1 gives the full variable domain: DTGVSQNPRHKITKRGQNVTFRCDPISEHNRLYWYRQTLGQGPEFLTYFQNEAQLEKSRLLSDRFSAERPKGSFSTLEIQRTEQGDSAMYLCASSYQGAGAYNEQFFGPGTRLTVL.

The table lists this clonotype with many counts. The chain joins TRBV9 to TRBJ2-3; 9 bases align to TRBD2. The CDR3 covers 14 residues. Germline V gene data show CDR1 as SGDLS and CDR2 as YYNGEE. V trimming: 5 bases; J trimming: 3 bases; junction bases outside the gene matches: 4. The CDR3, as DNA: TGTGCCAGCAGTGATAGCGGGAGAACAGATACGCAGTATTTT. Translation gives CASSDSGRTDTQYF.

This chain links TRBV15 with TRBJ2-5; D remains unclear. From germline, CDR1 is LNHNV and CDR2 YYDKDF (reference sequence). The CDR3 is 15 amino acids. Trimming cost V 0 bases and J 2 bases, with 10 bases left between them. The CDR3 is CATSRDSATQETQYF. Written as DNA, the CDR3 is TGTGCCACCAGCAGAGATTCGGCAACTCAAGAGACCCAGTACTTC.

There are a few counts of this clonotype. The V gene is TRBV27, the J gene TRBJ2-7, with D perhaps matching TRBD1 (6 bases). Trimming removed 2 bases at V and 2 bases at J, with 13 bases between. Germline CDR1 MNHEY, CDR2 SMNVEV (reference sequence). The CDR3 has 15 amino acids. CDR3 in DNA: TGTGCCAGCAGTTTAAGGCCAGGGGATACCTACGAGCAGTACTTC. Amino acid sequence: CASSLRPGDTYEQYF.

This clonotype was seen only a few times. The genes are TRBV29-1 and TRBJ1-3; 7 nucleotides match TRBD1. Germline trimming cut 4 bases from V and 4 bases from J; bases unmatched to any gene: 7. CDR1 SQVTM and CDR2 ANQGSEA come from the germline V gene. The CDR3 spans 14 residues. The DNA of the CDR3 is TGCAGCGTTGCCACAGACAGGGTGGGAAACACCATATATTTT. Its translation is CSVATDRVGNTIYF.

This clonotype was detected many times. This chain uses TRBV5-4 with TRBJ2-2; 7 nucleotides match TRBD1. The CDR3 extends over 15 amino acids. CDR1 is SGHNT, CDR2 YYREEE, per germline (reference sequence). V lost 2 bases and J lost 1; bases outside the gene matches: 2. The CDR3 bases are TGTGCCAGCAGCTTCCGGGACAGGAACACCGGGGAGCTGTTTTTT. Translated, it gives CASSFRDRNTGELFF.